This T cell receptor beta chain emerged from a study of spatial heterogeneity in lung cancer. In the study overall: The average count in raw reads for each unique TCR and UMI combination exceeded 8.5 appearances.

This clonotype was found many times. Its antigen is unknown. The library was prepared for alpha chains; this beta chain is a stray read, so its frequency means little. Whole-study results and caveats: Tumors with more nonsynonymous mutations had more expanded intratumoral alpha and beta TCRs.

Germline V gives CDR1 SGHTA, CDR2 FQGNSA. V gave up 2 bases and J gave up 5 bases, with 9 bases separating them. CDR3 length: 13 residues. The time point here: sample taken at primary tumor resection. No cell sorting; template was whole RNA from tumor, lung tissue or PBMC. A unique molecular identifier was attached to every TCR cDNA molecule. Each CDR3 protein is one row after TCRdb ran MiXCR on the 5' RACE reads. The data contain approximately 7,000 distinct CDR3 sequences, about an eighth of them singletons. This receptor was obtained from a male donor with early-stage non-small cell lung cancer. The starting material was lung tumor tissue, obtained at surgery. The V and J genes are TRBV7-2 and TRBJ2-5; D gene unclear. The CDR3 DNA sequence: TGTGCCAGCAGCTTACACAGCTTGGAGACCCAGTACTTC. Translating gives CASSLHSLETQYF.